This TCR beta chain is drawn from a study of cytomegalovirus exposure and HLA in healthy donors. V shed 6 bases and J 5 bases; nucleotides not matched to a gene: 7. The CDR3 is 13 residues long. The V gene's germline CDR1 is MNHNY and CDR2 SVGAGI (reference sequence). Primers: 60 Vbeta forward and 13 Jbeta reverse. In the authors' methods: In a later analysis, 80 million or so unique TCR beta chains included roughly 11 million shared by two or more donors. This table comes from immunoSEQ multiplex PCR, and its TCRdb copy is limited to in-frame clones, with some not included. The V and J calls and clone size are taken from that table; D and trimming were inferred from the DNA. The data hold 100,000 to 150,000 clones, with about 10% observed a single time. This clone was observed a few times. While unrecorded immune exposures were likely, the donors were nominally healthy when sampled.

Material: PBMCs. This sequence joins TRBV6-6 and TRBJ2-7; 7 bases map to TRBD1. The clonotype originates from a woman aged 18-29 years in good health and CMV-seropositive. The CDR3 protein is CASSRQGGDEQYF. The CDR3 region has the DNA TGTGCCAGCAGCCGACAGGGTGGCGACGAGCAGTACTTC.